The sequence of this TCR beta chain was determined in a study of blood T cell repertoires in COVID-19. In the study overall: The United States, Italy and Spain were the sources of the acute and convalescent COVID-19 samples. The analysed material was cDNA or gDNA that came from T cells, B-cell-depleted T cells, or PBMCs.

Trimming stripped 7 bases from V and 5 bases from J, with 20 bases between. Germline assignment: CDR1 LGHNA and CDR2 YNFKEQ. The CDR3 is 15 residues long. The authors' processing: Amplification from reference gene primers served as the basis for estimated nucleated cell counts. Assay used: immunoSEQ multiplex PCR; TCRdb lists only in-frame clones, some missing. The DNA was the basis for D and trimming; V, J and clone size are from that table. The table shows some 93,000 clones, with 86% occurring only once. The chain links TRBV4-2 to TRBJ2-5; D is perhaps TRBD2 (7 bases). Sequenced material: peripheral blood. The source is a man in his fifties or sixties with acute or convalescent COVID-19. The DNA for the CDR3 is TGTGCCAGCACCCAGGGGCGGGAGAGCTGGGAGACCCAGTACTTC. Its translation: CASTQGRESWETQYF.